This TCR beta chain was sequenced during a study of OX40 agonist ivuxolimab in advanced cancers. Looking at the study overall: The dose of intravenous ivuxolimab that patients received every 2 weeks ranged from 0.01 to 10 mg/kg. Patients achieving partial responses numbered three: one hepatocellular carcinoma case and two cutaneous melanoma cases. Findings and limits, study-wide: The work left the antigen specificity of expanded peripheral T cells undetermined.

Between the trimmed V and J ends, which lost 9 bases and 1 base, there was a span of 7 bases. Germline lookup yields CDR1 PRHDT and CDR2 FYEKMQ (reference sequence). This CDR3 comprises 12 residues. The repertoire was sequenced with immunoSEQ multiplex PCR; TCRdb's copy has only in-frame clones and lacks some. Of roughly 64,000 clones listed, 80% to 90% are singletons. A note on this clone: The antigen remains unidentified.

Specimen: CD4+ or CD8+ T cells sorted from blood, collected in a trial of the OX40 agonist ivuxolimab. The chain joins TRBV13 to TRBJ1-3, with D unclear. This TCR came from an adult with an advanced solid tumor such as melanoma, head and neck, liver or kidney cancer. CDR3 protein: CARGSSGNTIYF. CDR3 in DNA: TGTGCCAGGGGTTCTTCTGGAAACACCATATATTTT.